The 21 T cell receptor beta chains reported below all come from one sample, sequenced in a study of T cells after yellow fever vaccination (dated by TCRdb to the late 2010s). This specimen's treatment or condition label, per the study, means: live attenuated yellow fever vaccine strain. The library was generated by 5' RACE. Sequencing was performed on an Illumina HiSeq 2500. TCRdb handled the public reads itself, with Q25 trimming in fastp and clone calling in MiXCR, and kept productive beta chains. Rows matching on CDR3 protein sequence are summarized as one entry with the most common DNA and genes. The table for this sample lists almost 600,000 distinct CDR3 sequences; approximately 13% of them were counted only once. The ten biggest clones cover over 12% of the sample. Sequenced material: PBMCs, taken on the day of the yellow fever booster vaccination. The source of these receptors is a man between 25 and 39 years old who received the YFV17D yellow fever vaccine.

A few counts support this clonotype. CDR3 nucleotide sequence: TGTGCCAGCCTCAGGGGGGGGCTAGCGGGAGCTCCAAGGAACATTCAGTACTTC. Encoded protein: CASLRGGLAGAPRNIQYF. The chain links TRBV6-2 or TRBV6-3 to TRBJ2-4; 10 bases align to TRBD2. The V gene's germline CDR1 is MNHEY and CDR2 SVGEGT. Trimming removed 8 bases from V and 7 bases from J; junction bases left unmatched: 20. This CDR3 comprises 18 residues.

This clonotype was detected a few times. This chain connects TRBV7-8 to TRBJ2-1, with 7 positions matching TRBD1. CDR1 SGHVS and CDR2 FQNEAQ come from the germline V gene. This CDR3 comprises 15 residues. Trimming at V came to 5 bases and at J to 7 bases, leaving 11 bases not matched to a gene. In nucleotides, the CDR3 is TGTGCCAGCAGCCTCCGGGACAGTAGAAAAAATGAGCAGTTCTTC. This translates into CASSLRDSRKNEQFF.

The table lists this clonotype with a few counts. The rearrangement links TRBV12-3 or TRBV12-4 to TRBJ2-3; 10 positions match TRBD1. The ends lost 6 bases at V and 3 bases at J; junction bases unmatched: 9. CDR3 length: 16 amino acids. The CDR3 is CASSPDRGRLTDTQYF. The CDR3 coding sequence is TGTGCCAGCAGCCCAGACAGGGGGCGGTTAACAGATACGCAGTATTTT.

This clonotype was picked up a small number of times. This rearrangement joins TRBV6-5 to TRBJ2-7; 8 nucleotides match TRBD2. After removal of 8 bases from V and 7 bases from J, the junction contained 7 bases not matched to a gene. Per the germline V gene, CDR1 is MNHEY and CDR2 is SVGAGI. CDR3 length: 12 amino acids. The CDR3 here is CASVGLAGEQYF. As DNA, the CDR3 is TGTGCCAGCGTCGGGCTAGCGGGTGAGCAGTACTTC.

The chain links TRBV11-1 to TRBJ1-5; D is undetermined. Looked up from germline, CDR1 is SGHAT and CDR2 is FQDESV (reference sequence). The V end lost 3 bases, the J end lost 0 bases, and 21 bases lay between the germline ends. The CDR3 has 19 amino acids. As DNA, the CDR3 is TGTGCCAGCAGCTTTGGGCGGCCTCGGGGTCTGTATAGCAATCAGCCCCAGCATTTT. Encoded protein: CASSFGRPRGLYSNQPQHF.

This chain connects TRBV6-2 or TRBV6-3 to TRBJ2-1; 10 nucleotides align to TRBD2. Looked up from germline, CDR1 is MNHEY and CDR2 is SVGEGT. Trimming removed 5 bases from V and 5 bases from J; junction bases left unmatched: 6. The CDR3 totals 15 residues. CDR3 nucleotide sequence: TGTGCCAGCAGTGGTGGACTAGCGGAAAACAATGAGCAGTTCTTC. Residues: CASSGGLAENNEQFF.

The CDR3 DNA reads TGTGCCAGCAGGGAGACAGGTGGAATATACGAGCAGTACTTC. Its translation: CASRETGGIYEQYF. The chain recombines TRBV12-3 or TRBV12-4 with TRBJ2-7, with TRBD1 as a possible D gene (6 bases). The CDR3 has 14 amino acids. The ends were cut back, 6 bases at V and 4 bases at J, with 16 bases in the middle.

The chain couples TRBV5-8 to TRBJ1-4, with D perhaps matching TRBD1 (5 bases). Germline V gene sequence: CDR1 SGHTS, CDR2 YDEGEE. Trimming took off 4 bases at V and 6 bases at J, with 13 bases between the two ends. This CDR3 comprises 14 residues. In DNA form, the CDR3 reads TGTGCCAGCAGCAGGGACCGTGGGGATGAAAAACTGTTTTTT. As protein: CASSRDRGDEKLFF.

The chain recombines TRBV4-3 with TRBJ2-7; 7 nucleotides match TRBD2. Germline loops: CDR1 LGHNA, CDR2 YSLEER. The V segment lost 0 bases and the J segment 4 bases; nucleotides outside the gene matches: 6. CDR3 length: 15 residues. The CDR3 is CASSQDGSGGYEQYF. CDR3 coding DNA: TGCGCCAGCAGCCAAGATGGGTCGGGAGGTTACGAGCAGTACTTC.

The chain recombines TRBV29-1 with TRBJ2-7; 13 bases agree with TRBD2. After removal of 7 bases from V and 6 bases from J, the junction contained 9 bases not matched to a gene. The CDR3 has 14 residues. Germline CDR1 and CDR2: SQVTM and ANQGSEA. CDR3: CSGKGLAGSSEQYF. In DNA form, the CDR3 reads TGCAGCGGCAAGGGACTAGCGGGATCAAGCGAGCAGTACTTC.

In this sample, this clonotype turned up a few times. The chain recombines TRBV29-1 with TRBJ2-7; 9 nucleotides agree with TRBD1. In germline, CDR1 is SQVTM, CDR2 ANQGSEA. The ends lost 6 bases at V and 4 bases at J; junction bases unmatched: 4. This CDR3 is 12 amino acids long. In DNA, the CDR3 is TGCAGCGTAAGACAGGGGGAATACGAGCAGTACTTC. Translating gives CSVRQGEYEQYF.

This rearrangement joins TRBV24-1 to TRBJ2-7; perhaps TRBD1 as D (5 bases). The CDR3 runs to 14 residues. Germline V gene lookup returns CDR1 KGHDR and CDR2 SFDVKD. V was trimmed by 5 bases and J by 7 bases, leaving 17 bases between them. CDR3 bases: TGTGCCACCAGTGCCCCAGGTGGGGCTGAGGAGCAGTACTTC. It is translated as CATSAPGGAEEQYF.

This clonotype was recorded a few times. The rearrangement uses TRBV5-1 and TRBJ2-7; D gene uncertain. Germline CDR1 is SGHRS and CDR2 is YFSETQ. The CDR3 extends over 13 amino acids. V lost 3 bases and J lost 6, with 13 bases in between. Written as DNA, the CDR3 is TGCGCCAGCAGCTGGGCGGATCGGAGCGAGCAGTACTTC. It yields the protein CASSWADRSEQYF. Supplemented by reference TRBV5-1 and TRBJ2-7, the full variable domain reads KAGVTQTPRYLIKTRGQQVTLSCSPISGHRSVSWYQQTPGQGLQFLFEYFSETQRNKGNFPGRFSGRQFSNSRSEMNVSTLELGDSALYLCASSWADRSEQYFGPGTRLTVT.

The chain combines TRBV7-8 with TRBJ2-5, with no clear D. The germline gives CDR1 SGHVS, CDR2 FQNEAQ. The CDR3 has 14 residues. Between the trimmed V and J ends, which lost 3 bases and 5 bases, there was a span of 13 bases. The CDR3 reads CASSLSARSETQYF. CDR3 nucleotides: TGTGCCAGCAGCTTGTCGGCCCGTTCGGAGACCCAGTACTTC. The full variable domain, its missing parts supplied by reference TRBV7-8 and TRBJ2-5, is GAGVSQSPRYKVAKRGQDVALRCDPISGHVSLFWYQQALGQGPEFLTYFQNEAQLDKSGLPSDRFFAERPEGSVSTLKIQRTQQEDSAVYLCASSLSARSETQYFGPGTRLLVL.

This clonotype appeared many times. The J gene is TRBJ2-7, the V gene TRBV29-1; tentative D call: TRBD1 (6 bases). CDR1 SQVTM and CDR2 ANQGSEA come from the germline V gene. The CDR3 totals 12 residues. Trimming took off 7 bases at V and 4 bases at J, with 14 bases between the two ends. CDR3 residues: CSAGTQQYEQYF. In DNA form, the CDR3 reads TGCAGCGCCGGGACACAACAGTACGAGCAGTACTTC.

The chain carries TRBV19 and TRBJ1-1; 10 nucleotides align to TRBD1. The CDR3 has 17 amino acids. Germline CDR1 reads LNHDA; CDR2 reads SQIVND (reference sequence). V shed 8 bases, J shed 4 bases, and the junction held 16 bases outside the gene matches. This chain's CDR3 is CASVDRGRESGATEAFF. The CDR3 DNA follows: TGTGCCAGTGTCGACAGGGGGCGCGAGTCCGGAGCCACTGAAGCTTTCTTT.

The V and J genes are TRBV6-1 and TRBJ2-1; possibly TRBD1 for D (6 bases). This CDR3 contains 14 residues. Germline lookup yields CDR1 MNHNS and CDR2 SASEGT. Trimming removed 8 bases at V and 9 bases at J, with 20 bases between. CDR3: CASSDRLRGGEQFF. For the CDR3, the DNA is TGTGCCAGCTCAGATAGGCTCCGAGGGGGTGAGCAGTTCTTC.

The genes are TRBV18 and TRBJ2-3; perhaps TRBD2 as D (6 bases). CDR1 and CDR2 from the germline V gene are KGHSH and LQKENI. The V and J ends lost 3 bases and 0 bases respectively, with 13 bases between them. The CDR3 length is 16 residues. The DNA of the CDR3 is TGTGCCAGCTCACCGTCTGACGGGACTAGCACAGATACGCAGTATTTT. This gives the protein CASSPSDGTSTDTQYF.

A few counts support this clonotype. V usage is TRBV20-1 and J usage is TRBJ2-7; 10 bases align to TRBD2. With V trimmed by 1 base and J by 3 bases, 9 bases remained unmatched. The CDR3 has 16 amino acids. CDR1 is DFQATT, CDR2 SNEGSKA, per germline (reference sequence). The DNA of the CDR3 is TGCAGTGCTAGAGGATATCTAGCGGGAGTGGACTACGAGCAGTACTTC. This encodes CSARGYLAGVDYEQYF.

This clonotype was counted only a few times. The chain links TRBV4-3 to TRBJ2-1; D is undetermined. The germline gives CDR1 LGHNA, CDR2 YSLEER. V was trimmed by 4 bases and J by 1 base, leaving 11 bases between them. The length of the CDR3 is 15 residues. CDR3 bases: TGCGCCAGCAGCCGGGGTGGAAGGTCCTACAATGAGCAGTTCTTC. Protein sequence: CASSRGGRSYNEQFF.

The chain joins TRBV5-1 to TRBJ2-7; no clear D gene. The germline V gene has CDR1 SGHRS and CDR2 YFSETQ. The CDR3 spans 18 residues. Trimming removed 0 bases from V and 3 bases from J, with 22 bases in between. CDR3 nucleotide sequence: TGCGCCAGCAGCTTGGACCCCCCCAGGTGGGTAAACCGCTACGAGCAGTACTTC. Protein: CASSLDPPRWVNRYEQYF.